This record looks at one T cell receptor beta chain sequence and its context. The data derive from a study of blood T cell repertoires in COVID-19. Profiled with immunoSEQ multiplex PCR; TCRdb holds only in-frame clones, not every one. This sample has around 180,000 clones; 88% occur once, and the top ten carry roughly 25%. Trimming took 2 bases from V and 7 from J, leaving 11 bases between them. The germline V gene has CDR1 SGHNT and CDR2 YYREEE (reference sequence). This CDR3 contains 13 residues. This chain connects TRBV5-4 to TRBJ2-3; D gene unclear. This TCR was sampled from a man in his sixties with acute or convalescent COVID-19. Sequenced material: peripheral blood. CDR3 DNA: TGTGCCAGCAGCTTACAAGTCGGGTATACGCAGTATTTT. Amino acid sequence: CASSLQVGYTQYF.